What follows is one T cell receptor (beta chain) and its context. No much larger clone exists at a distance of one base, and base qualities are not known. From the germline V gene (reference sequence), CDR1 is SGHNT and CDR2 is YYREEE. The CDR3 sequence holds 14 residues, the cysteine and phenylalanine included. The kept DNA is CDR3 alone, 42 bases in frame from the first base. V drops 4 bases and J drops 0 bases, leaving 11 bases in between. The data were taken from a study of graft-versus-host responses after intestinal transplantation (dated by TCRdb to about 2021). In terms of the full investigation: The transplants that recipients got were multivisceral, liver-intestinal, or isolated intestinal. A peak of at least 4% donor T cells among recipient peripheral blood mononuclear cells was the definition used for donor T cell macrochimerism. The cohort enrolled 24 intestinal transplant recipients, one of whom was a retransplant, and 3 patients without pretransplant specimens were excluded. Samples from a few later patients were sequenced in-house on an Illumina MiSeq with MiXCR processing rather than by the commercial service. Bulk TCR-beta CDR3 sequencing was used to track graft-versus-host and host-versus-graft alloreactive T cell clones in the graft, circulation and bone marrow after intestinal transplantation. Anti-thymocyte globulin induction was given to all recipients, followed by maintenance tacrolimus and steroids for 3 to 4 years. To identify alloreactive clones, pre-transplant mixed lymphocyte reaction products were sequenced and compared with unstimulated pre-transplant donor and recipient T cells. The investigation overall reported the following: Early after transplant, peak levels of circulating GvH clones were found to be associated with declines in HvG clones. GvH clones were detected in recipient bone marrow, and some of these GvH clones were observed earlier in ileal mucosa or blood, consistent with an intestinal mucosal origin. The conclusions were limited by the relatively low number and heterogeneity of the intestinal transplant patients. In the allografts of patients with donor T cell macrochimerism, GvH to HvG T cell clonal ratios were high.

The time point label, read with the paper, signifies: cells obtained before transplantation from donor or recipient. Mixed lymphocyte reactions plated 200,000 CFSE-labeled pre-transplant responders with 200,000 irradiated violet-dye-labeled stimulators and were cultured for five to seven days. Proliferating CD3+CD4+CFSE-low and CD3+CD8+CFSE-low responder cells were FACS-sorted on a BD Influx sorter after the mixed lymphocyte reaction. Library generation was performed with the immunoSEQ multiplex PCR assay. For most patients, genomic DNA was isolated with the Qiagen DNeasy Blood and Tissue Kit and sent frozen to Adaptive Biotechnologies for TCR sequencing. High-throughput TCR-beta CDR3 sequencing of genomic DNA from most patients was performed by Adaptive Biotechnologies. Turning to the authors' computational methods: Adaptive's ImmunoSEQ software was the source of the TCR sequencing data for 18 patients, while a few other patients were processed with MiXCR and VDJtools. CD4 versus CD8 sorting errors were corrected by removing sequences found in both subsets at a frequency ratio below 5:1. Because the origin of CDR3 nucleotide sequences shared between donor and recipient could not be assigned, those sequences were removed. To count as alloreactive, a clone needed at least 2-fold expansion over unstimulated cells and a minimum CFSE-low frequency of 0.002% (template counts) or 0.001% (read counts). Clones were considered mappable if detected in sequenced pre-transplant spleen, lymph node, or MLR CFSE-low populations of the donor or recipient. Cumulative frequency of alloreactive clones was calculated as a percentage of all sequences weighted by copy number. TCRdb took over this immuneACCESS table, retaining in-frame rearrangements with V and J assigned. Such tables are incomplete; in checked studies, under half of the missing clones stem from an unresolved V gene, and the remainder is unexplained. V, J and clone size were drawn from that table, and D and trimming were deduced from the DNA. The sample table contains 13,000 to 15,000 clones; only one count was recorded for approximately 33% of them. The top ten constitute more than 5% of the sample.

The material was alloreactive CD4+ T cells from a mixed lymphocyte reaction culture, obtained before intestinal transplant. What the cell subset or site label conveys for this sample: CFSE-low proliferating T cells sorted from roughly six-day pre-transplant mixed lymphocyte reaction (GvH or HvG direction). The origin of this receptor is a human patient who received an intestinal transplant. The chain couples TRBV5-4 to TRBJ2-7, with a tentative D gene TRBD2 over 5 matching bases. The sequence in DNA is TGTGCCAGCAGCCGGGATTTCGGCTCCTACGAGCAGTACTTC. Its protein reads: CASSRDFGSYEQYF.